One and the same sample provided the 5 T cell receptor beta chains below, sequenced in a study of blood T cell repertoires in COVID-19. Libraries were prepared by immunoSEQ multiplex PCR; TCRdb keeps only in-frame clonotypes and omits some of them. This table holds about 270,000 clones, about 87% found once. Sequenced: peripheral blood. The receptors come from a man in his 60s who had recovered from COVID-19.

The chain couples TRBV5-1 to TRBJ2-3; 9 bases match TRBD2. The CDR3 totals 17 residues. V was clipped by 0 bases and J by 3 bases; unmatched bases: 8. Germline loops: CDR1 SGHRS, CDR2 YFSETQ. In DNA form, the CDR3 reads TGCGCCAGCAGCTTGGTTGGGACTAGCCCGGTGACAGATACGCAGTATTTT. It specifies CASSLVGTSPVTDTQYF.

V gene TRBV19 combines with J gene TRBJ2-2; tentatively, D is TRBD1 (6 bases). CDR1 is LNHDA and CDR2 is SQIVND in the germline V gene (reference sequence). CDR3 length: 15 residues. V shed 4 bases and J shed 5 bases, with 14 bases lying between them. CDR3 region: CASSTRTEWTGELFF. The DNA of the CDR3 is TGTGCCAGTAGTACTCGGACAGAGTGGACCGGGGAGCTGTTTTTT.

This clone appeared a few times. This chain connects TRBV6-2 or TRBV6-3 to TRBJ2-3, with 7 bases fitting TRBD1. From germline, CDR1 is MNHEY and CDR2 SVGEGT. V gave up 2 bases and J gave up 8 bases; unmatched junction bases: 7. The CDR3 runs 14 residues. The CDR3 loop is CASSYDRAGGTQYF. The CDR3 region has the DNA TGTGCCAGCAGTTACGACAGGGCTGGGGGTACGCAGTATTTT.

The chain couples TRBV5-6 to TRBJ1-5, with TRBD1 as a possible D gene (5 bases). CDR1 and CDR2 (germline): SGHDT, YYEEEE. V was cut by 0 bases and J by 4 bases, with 14 bases left in between. The CDR3 length is 16 residues. The CDR3 loop is CASSLGVGAFNQPQHF. The DNA of the CDR3 is TGTGCCAGCAGCTTGGGGGTTGGGGCGTTTAATCAGCCCCAGCATTTT. Variable domain in full (rest from reference TRBV5-6 and TRBJ1-5): DAGVTQSPTHLIKTRGQQVTLRCSPKSGHDTVSWYQQALGQGPQFIFQYYEEEERQRGNFPDRFSGHQFPNYSSELNVNALLLGDSALYLCASSLGVGAFNQPQHFGDGTRLSIL.

The table lists this clone with a count of one. Here the CDR3 reads CASSQDRAPNYGYTF. In nucleotides, the CDR3 is TGTGCCAGCAGCCAAGACAGGGCTCCTAACTATGGCTACACCTTC. V usage is TRBV14 and J usage is TRBJ1-2, with D maybe TRBD1 (5 bases). Trimming left V 0 bases short and J 0 bases short, with 8 bases between. The CDR3 is 15 residues long. Germline lookup yields CDR1 SGHDN and CDR2 FVKESK.